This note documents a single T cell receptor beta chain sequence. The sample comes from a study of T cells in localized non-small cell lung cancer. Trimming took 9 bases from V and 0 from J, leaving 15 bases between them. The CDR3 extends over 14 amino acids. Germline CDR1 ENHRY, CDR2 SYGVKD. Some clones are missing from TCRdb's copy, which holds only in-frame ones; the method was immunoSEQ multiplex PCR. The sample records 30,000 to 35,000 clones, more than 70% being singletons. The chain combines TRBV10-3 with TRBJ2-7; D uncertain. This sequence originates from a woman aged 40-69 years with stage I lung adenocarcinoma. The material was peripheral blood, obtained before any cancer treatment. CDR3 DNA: TGTGCCATAGGAGTTAGCAGGAGCTCCTACGAGCAGTACTTC. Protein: CAIGVSRSSYEQYF.